One and the same sample provided the 22 T cell receptor beta chains below, sequenced in a study of PD-1 blockade in classical Hodgkin lymphoma. Method: immunoSEQ multiplex PCR; TCRdb's copy keeps in-frame clones and lacks some. The repertoire holds under 95,000 clones, with about 92% as singletons. All patients experienced relapse after autologous stem cell transplantation, and brentuximab vedotin exposure was variable. Sequencing used peripheral blood mononuclear cells (PBMCs), obtained at baseline. Receptor source: a human donor with classical Hodgkin lymphoma.

CDR3 nucleotide sequence: TGCGCCAGCAGCCCCGACAGCCTCGCGAGGGACGAGCAGTACTTC. This gives the protein CASSPDSLARDEQYF. The rearrangement uses TRBV5-1 and TRBJ2-7; D tentatively fits TRBD1 or TRBD2 (5 bases each). The CDR3 is 15 amino acids. V lost 4 bases and J 5 bases, leaving 19 bases between the germline ends. Germline V gene sequence: CDR1 SGHRS, CDR2 YFSETQ.

The chain links TRBV6-5 to TRBJ1-1; D call uncertain. Trimming took 2 bases from V and 0 from J, leaving 10 bases between them. The CDR3 has 15 residues. Germline V CDR1 and CDR2: MNHEY, SVGAGI. The CDR3 sequence is CASSYGSFMNTEAFF. In DNA, the CDR3 is TGTGCCAGCAGTTACGGGTCCTTCATGAACACTGAAGCTTTCTTT.

The chain combines TRBV6-6 with TRBJ2-6; D remains ambiguous. V lost 4 bases and J lost 2, with 6 bases in between. Germline CDR1 reads MNHNY; CDR2 reads SVGAGI (reference sequence). The CDR3 runs 14 residues. CDR3 sequence: CASSSSTGANVLTF. Written as DNA, the CDR3 is TGTGCCAGCAGTTCGTCGACTGGGGCCAACGTCCTGACTTTC.

V usage is TRBV18 and J usage is TRBJ2-3; D perhaps matches TRBD2 (7 bases). V lost 2 bases and J lost 3, with 9 bases in between. The CDR3 covers 14 residues. CDR1 is KGHSH, CDR2 LQKENI, per germline. Here the CDR3 DNA reads TGTGCCAGCTCACCAGGGGGGGCGACAGATACGCAGTATTTT. It is translated as CASSPGGATDTQYF.

J is TRBJ2-5 and V is TRBV5-1, with TRBD2 matching over 10 bases. The J call is in doubt because the DNA end fits TRBJ2-7 better. The germline gives CDR1 SGHRS, CDR2 YFSETQ. The CDR3 runs 17 residues. The CDR3 here is CASSLVVAGGAPYEQYF. CDR3 DNA sequence: TGCGCCAGCAGCTTGGTGGTAGCGGGGGGTGCCCCCTACGAGCAGTACTTC.

The chain couples TRBV4-1 to TRBJ2-2; 10 bases match TRBD2. Trimming at V came to 4 bases and at J to 2 bases, leaving 16 bases not matched to a gene. CDR1 and CDR2 from the germline V gene are MGHRA and YSYEKL. The CDR3 is made up of 20 amino acids. The CDR3 reads CASSLPLISSGSDNTGELFF. In DNA, the CDR3 is TGCGCCAGCAGCCTACCCCTAATATCTAGCGGGAGCGATAACACCGGGGAGCTGTTTTTT.

The chain is built from TRBV9 and TRBJ1-1; D not resolved. The CDR3 totals 13 residues. Germline values: CDR1 SGDLS, CDR2 YYNGEE. Trimming took 3 bases from V and 0 from J, leaving 6 bases between them. The CDR3 nucleotides read TGTGCCAGCAGCGGACACATGAACACTGAAGCTTTCTTT. Its protein product is CASSGHMNTEAFF.

The chain uses TRBV27 and TRBJ2-1; D possibly corresponds to TRBD1 (5 bases). CDR3 length equals 13 residues. The germline V and J ends were trimmed by 11 bases and 0 bases, with 11 bases remaining between them. Germline CDR1 is MNHEY and CDR2 is SMNVEV (reference sequence). The CDR3 DNA follows: TGTGCCTCAGGGCAAAGCTCCTACAATGAGCAGTTCTTC. It yields the protein CASGQSSYNEQFF.

V is TRBV18 and J is TRBJ2-2; the match to TRBD2 covers 15 bases. Trimming at V came to 6 bases and at J to 5 bases, leaving 7 bases not matched to a gene. The CDR3 spans 17 residues. CDR1 is KGHSH, CDR2 LQKENI, per germline. The CDR3 region is CASSRPGLAGGTGELFF. Here the CDR3 DNA reads TGTGCCAGCTCGCGGCCGGGACTAGCGGGAGGAACCGGGGAGCTGTTTTTT.

The chain carries TRBV7-3 and TRBJ2-7; 8 nucleotides agree with TRBD1. Per germline, CDR1 SGHTA and CDR2 FQGTGA. The CDR3 spans 19 residues. J gave up 3 bases and V 3 bases, and 19 bases lay outside the gene matches. The CDR3 spells CASSLGDRSDPLSNYEQYF. The CDR3 nucleotides read TGTGCCAGCAGCTTGGGGGACAGGTCGGACCCCTTAAGCAACTACGAGCAGTACTTC.

The rearrangement uses TRBV27 and TRBJ1-1; 9 bases agree with TRBD1. Germline loops: CDR1 MNHEY, CDR2 SMNVEV (reference sequence). This CDR3 spans 15 amino acids. V gave up 6 bases and J gave up 6 bases; unmatched junction bases: 11. The CDR3 DNA follows: TGTGCCAGCAGAAGAGGGACAGGGATTTTGGCTGAAGCTTTCTTT. It codes for CASRRGTGILAEAFF.

The chain carries TRBV27 and TRBJ2-1; D remains ambiguous. V dropped 6 bases and J dropped 1 base, with 13 bases sitting between them. The CDR3 is 15 amino acids. Germline lookup yields CDR1 MNHEY and CDR2 SMNVEV (reference sequence). As DNA, the CDR3 is TGTGCCAGCAGCTTTATCTTGGGATCCTACAATGAGCAGTTCTTC. It yields the protein CASSFILGSYNEQFF.

The chain has TRBV5-6 and TRBJ1-3, with D possibly being TRBD1 (6 bases). The CDR3 has 16 residues. Trimming stripped 1 base from V and 1 base from J, with 12 bases between. From germline, CDR1 is SGHDT and CDR2 YYEEEE. This chain's CDR3 is CASSLLQGLSGNTIYF. CDR3 DNA sequence: TGTGCCAGCAGCTTGTTACAGGGACTTTCTGGAAACACCATATATTTT. Together with reference TRBV5-6 and TRBJ1-3, the CDR3 gives the full variable domain: DAGVTQSPTHLIKTRGQQVTLRCSPKSGHDTVSWYQQALGQGPQFIFQYYEEEERQRGNFPDRFSGHQFPNYSSELNVNALLLGDSALYLCASSLLQGLSGNTIYFGEGSWLTVV.

CDR3 DNA sequence: TGTGCCAGCAGCCAAGATGACAGGGGGCGGGGGGGGAGCAATCAGCCCCAGCATTTT. Translating it yields CASSQDDRGRGGSNQPQHF. V gene TRBV4-2 combines with J gene TRBJ1-5, with TRBD1 identical over 10 bases. J gave up 1 base and V 0 bases, and 9 bases lay outside the gene matches. This CDR3 contains 19 residues. Germline V gene lookup returns CDR1 LGHNA and CDR2 YNFKEQ.

The genes are TRBV28 and TRBJ1-2; D ambiguous. CDR3 length: 12 residues. CDR1 and CDR2 (germline): MDHEN, SYDVKM. V lost 7 bases and J 7 bases, leaving 13 bases between the germline ends. The CDR3 bases are TGTGCCAGCACCACTCTGGGAGCTGGCTACACCTTC. It encodes CASTTLGAGYTF.

The chain combines TRBV19 with TRBJ2-5; tentative D call: TRBD1 (5 bases). CDR1 is LNHDA and CDR2 is SQIVND in the germline V gene (reference sequence). Trimming removed 3 bases from V and 5 bases from J, with 13 bases in between. The CDR3 consists of 14 residues. CDR3 region: CASSIDWGRETQYF. The CDR3 DNA follows: TGTGCCAGTAGTATCGATTGGGGCAGGGAGACCCAGTACTTC.

This sequence joins TRBV9 and TRBJ2-5; TRBD1 is a possible D gene (5 bases). The CDR3 totals 15 residues. Trimming left V 4 bases short and J 4 bases short, with 17 bases between. Per germline, CDR1 SGDLS and CDR2 YYNGEE. This chain's CDR3 is CASSITGRDLETQYF. The CDR3 coding sequence is TGTGCCAGCAGCATCACAGGACGAGATCTAGAGACCCAGTACTTC. The full variable domain, its missing parts supplied by reference TRBV9 and TRBJ2-5, is DSGVTQTPKHLITATGQRVTLRCSPRSGDLSVYWYQQSLDQGLQFLIQYYNGEERAKGNILERFSAQQFPDLHSELNLSSLELGDSALYFCASSITGRDLETQYFGPGTRLLVL.

The V and J genes are TRBV2 and TRBJ2-1, with unresolved D. This CDR3 has 14 amino acids. V lost 3 bases and J lost 2, with 8 bases in between. Germline assignment: CDR1 SNHLY and CDR2 FYNNEI. The CDR3 DNA sequence: TGTGCCAGCAGTGAGGACGCCACCTACAATGAGCAGTTCTTC. Residues: CASSEDATYNEQFF.

The chain uses TRBV6-1 and TRBJ2-7; no reliable D call. The CDR3 sequence is 14 residues long. Germline V lookup: CDR1 MNHNS, CDR2 SASEGT. V dropped 8 bases and J dropped 1 base, with 15 bases sitting between them. CDR3 protein: CASRRVAVSYEQYF. In DNA form, the CDR3 reads TGTGCCAGCCGAAGGGTGGCGGTTTCCTACGAGCAGTACTTC.

J is TRBJ2-7 and V is TRBV7-3, with TRBD2 matching 8 bases. Germline assignment: CDR1 SGHTA and CDR2 FQGTGA. V lost 11 bases to trimming and J lost 4 bases; unmatched junction nucleotides: 19. CDR3 length equals 16 residues. The CDR3 sequence: CAPHRGSGEYGYEQYF. The CDR3 nucleotides read TGTGCCCCCCACCGGGGTAGCGGGGAATATGGGTACGAGCAGTACTTC. Full variable domain (rest looked up from reference TRBV7-3 and TRBJ2-7): GAGVSQTPSNKVTEKGKYVELRCDPISGHTALYWYRQSLGQGPEFLIYFQGTGAADDSGLPNDRFFAVRPEGSVSTLKIQRTERGDSAVYLCAPHRGSGEYGYEQYFGPGTRLTVT.

The chain combines TRBV7-3 with TRBJ2-7; TRBD2 agrees at 10 bases. V trimming: 5 bases; J trimming: 4 bases; junction bases outside the gene matches: 8. CDR3 length: 15 residues. The germline gives CDR1 SGHTA, CDR2 FQGTGA. The CDR3 spells CASSPRASGRYEQYF. CDR3 bases: TGTGCCAGCAGCCCTAGGGCTAGCGGGAGATACGAGCAGTACTTC.

The CDR3 is CSVGTGASYEQYF. Here the CDR3 DNA reads TGCAGCGTCGGGACAGGGGCCTCCTACGAGCAGTACTTC. The genes are TRBV29-1 and TRBJ2-7, with 10 bases lining up with TRBD1. Germline V gene data show CDR1 as SQVTM and CDR2 as ANQGSEA. J gave up 0 bases and V 6 bases, and 2 bases lay outside the gene matches. The CDR3 consists of 13 residues.